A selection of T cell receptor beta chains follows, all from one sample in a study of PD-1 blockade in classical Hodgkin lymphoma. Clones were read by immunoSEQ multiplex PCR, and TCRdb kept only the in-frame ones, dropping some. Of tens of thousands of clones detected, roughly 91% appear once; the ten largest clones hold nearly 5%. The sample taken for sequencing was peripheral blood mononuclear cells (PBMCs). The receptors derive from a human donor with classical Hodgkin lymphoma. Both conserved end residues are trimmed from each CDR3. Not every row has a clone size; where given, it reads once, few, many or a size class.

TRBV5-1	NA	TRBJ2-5	ASSFGAGGRRGETQY
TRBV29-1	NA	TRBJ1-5	SVKTGAGGQPQH
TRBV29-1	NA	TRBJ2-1	SGVDAGGEQF
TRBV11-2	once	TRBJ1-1	ASSLGDAGKAF
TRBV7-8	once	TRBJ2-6	ASSPDSLGSGANVLT
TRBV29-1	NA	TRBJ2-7	SVGGDPYEQY
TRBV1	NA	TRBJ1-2	TSSQEGGARYGYT
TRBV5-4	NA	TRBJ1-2	ASSLGGPMDYT
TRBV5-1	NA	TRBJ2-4	ASSLASVDIQY
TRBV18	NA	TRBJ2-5	ASSPLQETQY
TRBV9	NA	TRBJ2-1	ASSASGGYNEQF
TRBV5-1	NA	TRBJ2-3	ASSPWGLAEPANTQY
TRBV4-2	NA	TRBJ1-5	ASSQDVKTGTNQPQH
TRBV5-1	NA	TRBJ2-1	ASSLGLLAGRSSYNEQF
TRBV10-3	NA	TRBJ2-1	AITAGTNLEQF
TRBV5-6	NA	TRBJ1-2	ASSSGSGRKDGYT
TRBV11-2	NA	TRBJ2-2	ASSLVGAGELF
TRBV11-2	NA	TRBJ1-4	ASSLTGEELF
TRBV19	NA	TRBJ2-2	ASSSGRTNTGELF
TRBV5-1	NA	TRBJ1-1	ASSLRAAGNTEAF
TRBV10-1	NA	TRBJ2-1	ASSPPGLAGSNNEQF
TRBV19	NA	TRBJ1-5	ASSLGVSGPQH
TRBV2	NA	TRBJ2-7	ASTDRPPYEQY
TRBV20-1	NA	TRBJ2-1	SASVSAEQF
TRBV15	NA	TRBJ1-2	ATSRSGTGANYGYT
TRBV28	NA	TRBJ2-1	ASRPVDSSYNEQF
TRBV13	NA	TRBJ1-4	ASSYGTGAEKLF
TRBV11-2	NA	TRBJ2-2	ASSLDYSGGTGELF
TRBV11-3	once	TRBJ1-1	ASSLEGGLETEAF
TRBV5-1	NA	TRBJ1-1	ASGTGGTEAF
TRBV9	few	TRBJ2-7	ASSATSGRASYEQY
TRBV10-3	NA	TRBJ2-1	AISGPGLAGTNEQF
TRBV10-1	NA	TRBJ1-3	ASSEKGGSGNTIY
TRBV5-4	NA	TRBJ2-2	ASSSDPGDTGELF
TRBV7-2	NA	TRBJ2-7	ASSKGQGPYEQY
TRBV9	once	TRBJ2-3	ASSGVGDTDTQY